This T cell receptor (beta chain) was observed in a study of cytomegalovirus exposure and HLA in healthy donors (dated by TCRdb to 2016 to 2017). In terms of the full investigation: In an earlier analysis of 550 to 750 of the donors, 276 Gb of sequence data and 95 million to 130 million unique TCR beta sequences from 180 million or so T cells were reported. On average, about 200,000 unique TCR beta nucleotide sequences were sequenced per donor among roughly 430 genotyped donors of the cohort, with approximately 18% of those sequences being non-productive. The study aimed to test whether signatures of past pathogen exposure could be identified by cataloging public T cell receptors. In an earlier analysis of roughly 600 of the donors, high-throughput TCR beta sequencing was used to judge whether each TCR beta V gene segment behaved as functional or pseudogenic. Using immunosequencing, the study profiled T cell repertoires from 640 or so subjects and related those repertoires to cytomegalovirus serostatus. Alongside the repertoire data, information on donor age, sex, ethnicity and CMV serostatus was compiled. Typing coverage differed by locus: A, B, C, DRB1 and DQB1 were typed in roughly 620-640 donors, DQA1 in about 500, DPA1 in 600 to 610, and DPB1 in 400 to 480. High-throughput TCR immunosequencing, statistical association of individual TCRs with disease status, and machine learning were combined to predict cytomegalovirus infection status. Every discovery cohort repertoire had been produced on one sequencing platform. Class I and class II HLA loci were covered by the typing at four-digit resolution. Along with the approximately 620-subject first cohort, a separate validation cohort of over a hundred different subjects was used. A later analysis re-examined previously published TCR beta repertoires from 500 to 700 donors and added high-resolution HLA genotyping to investigate patterns of TCR occurrence. Among the approximately 430 genotyped donors, approximately 81% belonged to the genetic ancestry cluster associated with self-reported Caucasian donors. Genome-wide SNP genotypes for about 55% of the 666 donors were used in a later genetic analysis, which treated that subset as a discovery cohort. An early release covering roughly 580 HLA-typed donors comprised roughly 300 gigabases of sequencing data and some 79 million unique TCR sequences. Roughly 5 DR-DQ haplotypes were handled as single units for association and clustering, since linkage in the cohort was strong. The later analysis used no new phenotypic data to find candidate immune exposures, relying instead on TCR beta sequences and their occurrence across donors. What the authors observed across the whole study: Some 15 rarely observed V segments, including chromosome 9 orphons, were excluded from the earlier analysis of approximately 500 of the donors because counts were too low. CMV serostatus was the only immune exposure information available for the cohort. Specific HLA alleles were associated with 15,000 to 20,000 TCR beta sequences at a false discovery rate of 0.05 in a later analysis. A further reported finding was that TCR beta sequences accurately predicted the HLA-A and HLA-B alleles for most subjects in the first cohort. The presence/absence analyses assumed that sequencing depth was roughly uniform across donors, and that assumption may not be true. Some IMGT-functional V segments, including TRBV6-2 and TRBV6-3, could not be told apart with the 87-base-pair reads, so those segments were excluded. In a later analysis, several top co-occurrence clusters were reported to appear linked to parvovirus B19, influenza, CMV and Epstein-Barr virus. In a later analysis, TCR association rates were found to vary across HLA loci, with the most associated TCRs seen for DRB1 alleles and the fewest for HLA-C alleles. This cohort had only TCR beta chains sequenced, and the lack of alpha or paired-chain data limited which features could be detected. Most CMV-associated TCR beta chains appeared to be HLA-restricted in a later analysis, and the HLA associations seemed to be driven largely by CMV exposure. Because HLA typing was unavailable for some donors at each locus, only the typed subset was used in association tests. A group of highly shared sequence variants was considered likely to be a technical artifact of the sequencing pipeline. Linkage disequilibrium might explain the correlated functional status among segregating V segments, but an unknown experimental factor could not be excluded. In vitro tests confirmed that three of the cytomegalovirus-associated TCR beta chains recognize cytomegalovirus antigens. The classifier was reported to diagnose cytomegalovirus status with high specificity and sensitivity in both the original and validation cohorts. Across donors, most TCR sequences were observed very rarely, whereas some public TCRs were present in many individuals. According to the authors, the approach could potentially be generalized to other disease states and immunological phenotypes. Compared with equally common non-associated chains, HLA-associated TCR beta chains in a later analysis were more clonally expanded and had lower generation probabilities. Strong co-occurrence of HLA alleles, especially DR and DQ, made assigning TCR associations to individual alleles difficult. In a later genetic analysis, a missense DCLRE1C variant was associated with V-gene and J-gene trimming of TCR beta chains, and the association was replicated in an independent cohort. Broadly in line with IMGT annotations, most TCR beta V segments showed up in productive rearrangements about 87% or about 30% of the time in an earlier analysis of approximately 640 of the donors. Compared with the roughly 670-donor mean, donors in an Asian-associated ancestry cluster had fewer N-insertions in productive TCRs, according to a later genetic analysis. A total of 150 or so TCR beta chains were listed by the study as associated with cytomegalovirus.

In total, more than 500 healthy bone marrow donors made up the cohort. At the time of sampling, all cohort members were nominally healthy, though unrecorded immune exposures were likely present. The donor was CMV seronegative and belonged to the group of 350 to 400 seronegative cohort members. A peripheral blood sample was provided by each donor, and peripheral blood mononuclear cells were used for TCR beta sequencing. The Qiagen DNeasy Blood Extraction Kit was used to extract genomic DNA from the blood cell samples. At the junction V is shortened by 5 bases and J by 2 bases; bases outside the gene matches: 6. The CDR3 starts with the cysteine, ends with the phenylalanine, and has 16 residues. CDR3 DNA only is kept here, 48 bases in frame from base 1. CDR1 and CDR2 were assigned from the germline V gene as SGHAT and FQNNGV. Library construction relied on the immunoSEQ multiplex PCR assay. The multiplex PCR relied on a mix of 60 forward primers for TCR Vbeta segments and 13 reverse primers for TCR Jbeta segments. The CDR3 region of rearranged TCR beta genes was amplified from genomic DNA with a multiplex PCR assay. The amplified TCR beta libraries were sequenced on the Illumina HiSeq System as 87-base-pair reads. The authors' pipeline ran thus. Across the roughly 600 repertoires, a later analysis counted approximately 83 million unique TCR beta chains, around 11 million of which were shared by at least two donors. To remove PCR and sequencing errors, raw reads were error-corrected and collapsed into unique sequences using a nearest-neighbor algorithm that merged closely related sequences. To assign V, D and J gene segments, CDR3 sequences were aligned to IMGT reference sequences. For a sequence to be retained, a match of at least six nucleotides to both a V gene segment and a J gene segment was required. A rearrangement counted as productive if the CDR3 had no stop codons and remained in frame with V and J, and every other rearrangement counted as non-productive. Following IMGT convention, CDR3 was defined as the stretch from the second conserved V-encoded cysteine up to the conserved J-encoded phenylalanine. Sequences without an unambiguous match to a single V gene segment were excluded from the earlier analysis of several hundred of the donors. An earlier analysis of 587 of the donors classified V segments as functional when productive rearrangements were above 56.7% and as segregating when the standard deviation between donors was above 5%. A statistical classification framework was built to diagnose cytomegalovirus status from the catalog of TCR beta chain sequences. A later analysis assigned V and J genes by comparing TCR nucleotide sequences with IMGT/GENE-DB human TR gene sequences. Using the TCRdist pipeline, a later analysis assigned CDR3 sequences along with most-parsimonious VDJ recombination scenarios. In a later analysis, every TCR beta chain was defined by the combination of its CDR3 amino acid sequence and its V-gene family, and reads without a unique V-gene family were dropped. In a later analysis, approximately 640 highly shared, low-generation-probability nucleotide sequences were removed to address suspected cross-contamination and a sequencing artifact. In a later analysis, a clonal expansion index was calculated for each public chain from normalized within-repertoire ranks of inferred template counts. In a later analysis, generation probabilities were computed using a VDJ recombination model fitted to out-of-frame rearrangements, and the results were checked against IGoR. A later analysis scored TCR-TCR, TCR-HLA and TCR-CMV co-occurrence with hypergeometric tests, applying a repertoire-size bias correction to TCR pairs. A later analysis estimated false discovery rates by permuting HLA or CMV assignments 20 times. In a later analysis, co-occurring TCRs were grouped using DBSCAN, and TCRdist sequence similarity was added for clustering within HLA-allele-positive subsets. Repertoires with fewer than 30,000 or more than 120,000 public chains, plus five repertoires with anomalous nucleotide sharing, were excluded from co-occurrence clustering. The table was pulled from immuneACCESS by TCRdb, which kept in-frame rearrangements only. Such tables lose some clones; where checked, under half of the loss comes from unresolved V genes, and the rest has no known cause. D and trimming were read from the DNA, whereas the V and J calls and clone size are those reported in that table. The sample table holds 100,000 or so clones, of which 65% to 90% were seen once. 1.2% of the sample is taken by the ten largest.

A note on this clone: What this receptor recognizes is not known. No qualities accompany the bases; no much larger clone lies one base away.

This chain is built from TRBV11-2 and TRBJ2-3, with 11 junctional bases fitting TRBD2. This receptor was taken from a young woman in good health and CMV-seronegative. The specimen was PBMCs. The DNA is as follows: TGTGCCAGCAGCCCGGTAGCGGGAGGGCCCACAGATACGCAGTATTTT. Its amino acids are CASSPVAGGPTDTQYF. Full variable domain (CDR3 extended with the reference TRBV11-2 and TRBJ2-3 proteins): EAGVAQSPRYKIIEKRQSVAFWCNPISGHATLYWYQQILGQGPKLLIQFQNNGVVDDSQLPKDRFSAERLKGVDSTLKIQPAKLEDSAVYLCASSPVAGGPTDTQYFGPGTRLTVL.